This TCR beta chain emerged from a study of breast tumors, draining lymph nodes, adjacent tissues. Regarding the study as a whole: Most tumor T cells seemingly derive from lymph node, then expand in tumor.

The CDR3 is made up of 16 amino acids. Breast cancer patients provided tissue from their axillary draining lymph nodes. One entry per CDR3 protein results from TCRdb running MiXCR on the multiplex PCR reads. This table holds fewer than 90,000 distinct CDR3 sequences, over 25% found once. Turning to this clonotype: Its antigen is unidentified. The junction departs from the called germline gene at one end, perhaps through a read error.

The chain recombines TRBV12-3 or TRBV12-4 with TRBJ1-6, with unresolved D. The TCR sequence derives from a female donor with breast cancer. Some clones in this sample may be carry-over from other donors' samples. Source material: axillary lymph node tissue. The CDR3 region is CASSLDTEFHNSPLHF. CDR3 nucleotides: TGTGCCAGCAGTCTCGACACAGAGTTTCATAACTCACCCCTCCACTTT.